This passage covers 8 T cell receptor beta chains from one sample sequenced in a study of control samples from healthy donors and cancer patients. Data came from immunoSEQ multiplex PCR; TCRdb stores just in-frame clones and leaves some out. The table records roughly 120,000 clones, 91% of them present only once. The sequencing sample was made of blood. These receptors all come from a woman aged 18-35 years in good health.

This chain uses TRBV6-2 or TRBV6-3 with TRBJ1-6; TRBD1 matches 10 bases. The germline gives CDR1 MNHEY, CDR2 SVGEGT. Trimming at V came to 5 bases and at J to 1 base, leaving 17 bases not matched to a gene. The CDR3 runs 21 residues. For the CDR3, the DNA is TGTGCCAGCAGTGGCCCCCCGCGACAGGGGGCGGATAGGTCCTATAATTCACCCCTCCACTTT. Its protein is CASSGPPRQGADRSYNSPLHF.

The chain links TRBV28 to TRBJ2-7, with D perhaps matching TRBD2 (6 bases). Germline lookup yields CDR1 MDHEN and CDR2 SYDVKM. V was pared by 4 bases and J by 2 bases, with 18 bases between. This CDR3 has 16 residues. CDR3 sequence reads: CASSSRRESHAYEQYF. The CDR3 nucleotides read TGTGCCAGCAGTTCCCGGCGGGAAAGCCATGCCTACGAGCAGTACTTC. Variable domain in full (rest from reference TRBV28 and TRBJ2-7): DVKVTQSSRYLVKRTGEKVFLECVQDMDHENMFWYRQDPGLGLRLIYFSYDVKMKEKGDIPEGYSVSREKKERFSLILESASTNQTSMYLCASSSRRESHAYEQYFGPGTRLTVT.

V is TRBV5-4 and J is TRBJ1-2; tentative D call: TRBD1 (6 bases). The germline V gene has CDR1 SGHNT and CDR2 YYREEE (reference sequence). V was cut by 4 bases and J by 6 bases, with 28 bases left in between. The CDR3 covers 18 residues. The DNA for the CDR3 is TGTGCCAGCAGCCCACCTTTATTCACAGGGTATCCTTCTAATGGCTACACCTTC. This translates into CASSPPLFTGYPSNGYTF.

The rearrangement links TRBV5-6 to TRBJ2-7; the D gene could be TRBD1 or TRBD2 (6 bases each). CDR1 is SGHDT, CDR2 YYEEEE, per germline. The CDR3 sequence is 14 residues long. Trimming took 4 bases from V and 6 from J, leaving 17 bases between them. Here the CDR3 reads CASSHWGAPVEQYF. The CDR3, as DNA: TGTGCCAGCAGCCACTGGGGGGCCCCCGTCGAGCAGTACTTC.

This clone was found a few times. The rearrangement uses TRBV2 and TRBJ1-5; 7 bases are a match to TRBD1. This CDR3 comprises 15 residues. J was trimmed by 0 bases and V by 6 bases; bases with no gene match: 5. The germline gives CDR1 SNHLY, CDR2 FYNNEI. The CDR3 reads CASRPTGNSNQPQHF. The DNA for the CDR3 is TGTGCCAGCAGACCGACAGGGAATAGCAATCAGCCCCAGCATTTT.

The chain carries TRBV12-1 and TRBJ1-6. TRBV12-1 is an annotated pseudogene. This CDR3 has 18 amino acids. Here the CDR3 reads CASSFALSGTTYNSPLHF. In DNA form, the CDR3 reads TGTGCCAGCAGCTTTGCGCTTTCGGGAACCACCTATAATTCACCCCTCCACTTT.

V usage is TRBV28 and J usage is TRBJ2-5, with D perhaps matching TRBD1 (5 bases). Deletions cut 2 bases from V and 7 bases from J, with 11 bases between. CDR1 and CDR2 (germline): MDHEN, SYDVKM. The CDR3 length is 13 residues. The CDR3 reads CASSLSRRATQYF. The DNA for the CDR3 is TGTGCCAGCAGTTTAAGTCGCAGGGCGACCCAGTACTTC.

The chain combines TRBV21-1 with TRBJ1-4; the table names TRBD1, a call not compared with the DNA. TRBV21-1 is a known pseudogene. CDR3 size: 14 residues. CDR3 DNA sequence: TGTGCCAGCAGCAAAGCAGGGGGACGAGAAAAACTGTTTTTT. It is translated as CASSKAGGREKLFF.